This is a list of T cell receptor beta chains from one sample in a study of T cell responses to AZD1222 COVID-19 vaccine. Assay used: immunoSEQ multiplex PCR; TCRdb lists only in-frame clones, some missing. The sample shows approximately 82,000 clones, roughly 90% of them seen only once. Specimen: peripheral blood, collected on day 0 of AZD1222 vaccination. The receptors were gathered from an adult in good health. CDR3s include the opening cysteine and the closing phenylalanine or tryptophan. D genes are given only for firm matches. Part of the rows lack a size; the others show once, few, many or a class for expanded clones.

CDR3	size	V	D	J
CASSYERGRLHEQYF	.	TRBV6-5	TRBD2	TRBJ2-7
CATIKVGSYNEQFF	few	TRBV28	.	TRBJ2-1
CASSLEGKENTIYF	.	TRBV5-4	.	TRBJ1-3
CASSSPDRYGYTF	.	TRBV28	.	TRBJ1-2
CASETSGGDTQYF	.	TRBV28	TRBD2	TRBJ2-3
CASSEYHSGQGPEAFF	.	TRBV18	TRBD1	TRBJ1-1
CAIKGTSTNTGELFF	.	TRBV10-3	.	TRBJ2-2
CASRGRTVEKLFF	.	TRBV25-1	.	TRBJ1-4
CASSAFRVDTGELFF	.	TRBV9	.	TRBJ2-2
CASSRDKATNEKLFF	.	TRBV6-5	.	TRBJ1-4
CASSLSYRYRNQPQHF	.	TRBV9	.	TRBJ1-5
CASRPDRGGERTEAFF	.	TRBV6-6	TRBD1	TRBJ1-1
CASIALENSPLHF	.	TRBV5-5	.	TRBJ1-6
CATSDNRGSESTDTQYF	once	TRBV24-1	.	TRBJ2-3
CASSTTRDSPLHF	.	TRBV19	.	TRBJ1-6
CASSLVVAGGDTDTQYF	.	TRBV5-1	TRBD2	TRBJ2-3
CASSYGRQGKHEQYF	.	TRBV6-2/TRBV6-3	TRBD1	TRBJ2-7
CASSIDWGTDSNQPQHF	.	TRBV19	.	TRBJ1-5
CASSLSLRREAFF	.	TRBV7-9	.	TRBJ1-1
CASSLGGPLNTEAFF	.	TRBV5-1	.	TRBJ1-1
CASSGGGGSYEQYF	.	TRBV3-1/TRBV3-2	TRBD2	TRBJ2-7
CASSLASQRGQNTQYF	.	TRBV11-3	.	TRBJ2-3
CASSPSGTGRSQPQHF	.	TRBV18	TRBD1	TRBJ1-5
CASSPLTYEQYF	.	TRBV7-9	.	TRBJ2-7
CASRRACPHEKLFF	.	TRBV21-1	.	TRBJ1-4
CASSSAPDRVGYEQYF	once	TRBV5-1	TRBD1	TRBJ2-7
CASSRTAATNEKLFF	.	TRBV7-2	.	TRBJ1-4
CASSLGGQRANYGYTF	.	TRBV7-3	TRBD1	TRBJ1-2
CAISELGLGTGELFF	.	TRBV10-3	.	TRBJ2-2
CASIERGNQPQHF	.	TRBV28	.	TRBJ1-5
CASSLEREYEQYF	few	TRBV5-4	.	TRBJ2-7
CSASGDGLAGGEGTDTQYF	.	TRBV20-1	TRBD2	TRBJ2-3
CSASLGAEGNQPQHF	once	TRBV20-1	.	TRBJ1-5
CASSYGGPLYGYTF	.	TRBV6-5	.	TRBJ1-2